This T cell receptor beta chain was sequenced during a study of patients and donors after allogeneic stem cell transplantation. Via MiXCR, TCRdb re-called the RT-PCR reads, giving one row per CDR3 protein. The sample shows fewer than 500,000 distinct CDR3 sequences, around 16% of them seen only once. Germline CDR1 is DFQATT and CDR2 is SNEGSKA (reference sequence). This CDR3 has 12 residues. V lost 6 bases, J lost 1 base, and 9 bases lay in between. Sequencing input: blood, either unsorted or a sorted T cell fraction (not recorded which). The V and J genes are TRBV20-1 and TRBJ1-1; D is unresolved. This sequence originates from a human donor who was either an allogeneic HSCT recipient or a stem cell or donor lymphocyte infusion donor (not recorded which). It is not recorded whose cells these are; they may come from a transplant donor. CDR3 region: CSAGKANTEAFF. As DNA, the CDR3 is TGCAGTGCGGGGAAAGCGAACACTGAAGCTTTCTTT.